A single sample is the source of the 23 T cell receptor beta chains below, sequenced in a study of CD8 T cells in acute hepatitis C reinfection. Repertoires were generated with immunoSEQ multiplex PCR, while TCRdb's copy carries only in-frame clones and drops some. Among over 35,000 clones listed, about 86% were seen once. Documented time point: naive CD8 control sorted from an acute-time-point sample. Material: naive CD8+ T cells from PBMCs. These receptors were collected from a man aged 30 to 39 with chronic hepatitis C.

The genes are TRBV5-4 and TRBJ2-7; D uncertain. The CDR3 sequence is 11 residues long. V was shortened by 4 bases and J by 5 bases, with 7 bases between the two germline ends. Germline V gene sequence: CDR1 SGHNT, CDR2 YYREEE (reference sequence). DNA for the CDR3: TGTGCCAGCAGCCTAGGGAACGAGCAGTACTTC. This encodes CASSLGNEQYF.

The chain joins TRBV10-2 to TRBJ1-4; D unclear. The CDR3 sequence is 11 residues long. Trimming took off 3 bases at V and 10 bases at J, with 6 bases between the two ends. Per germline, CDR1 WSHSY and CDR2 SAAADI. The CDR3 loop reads CASSEFGKLFF. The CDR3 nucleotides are TGCGCCAGCAGTGAATTTGGAAAACTGTTTTTT.

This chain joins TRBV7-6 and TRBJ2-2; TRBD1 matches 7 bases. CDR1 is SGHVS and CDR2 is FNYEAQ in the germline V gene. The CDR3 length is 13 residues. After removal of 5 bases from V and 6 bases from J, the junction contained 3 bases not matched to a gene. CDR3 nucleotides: TGTGCCAGCAGCGTCACAGGGGCCGGGGAGCTGTTTTTT. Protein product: CASSVTGAGELFF. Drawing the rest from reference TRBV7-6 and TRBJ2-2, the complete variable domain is GAGVSQSPRYKVTKRGQDVALRCDPISGHVSLYWYRQALGQGPEFLTYFNYEAQQDKSGLPNDRFSAERPEGSISTLTIQRTEQRDSAMYRCASSVTGAGELFFGEGSRLTVL.

CDR3 DNA sequence: TGTGCCAGCAGACAAGATAGCAATCAGCCCCAGCATTTT. Its translation is CASRQDSNQPQHF. V is TRBV5-8 and J is TRBJ1-5; D uncertain. Trimming cost V 5 bases and J 0 bases, with 6 bases left between them. This CDR3 is built from 13 residues. Germline CDR1 SGHTS, CDR2 YDEGEE. The full variable domain, rest sourced from reference TRBV5-8 and TRBJ1-5, is EAGVTQSPTHLIKTRGQQATLRCSPISGHTSVYWYQQALGLGLQFLLWYDEGEERNRGNFPPRFSGRQFPNYSSELNVNALELEDSALYLCASRQDSNQPQHFGDGTRLSIL.

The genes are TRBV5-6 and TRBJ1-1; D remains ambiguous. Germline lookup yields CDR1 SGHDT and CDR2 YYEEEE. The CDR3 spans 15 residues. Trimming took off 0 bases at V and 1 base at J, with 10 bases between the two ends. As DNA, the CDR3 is TGTGCCAGCAGCTTGGGTTCCGGACGGAACACTGAAGCTTTCTTT. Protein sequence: CASSLGSGRNTEAFF.

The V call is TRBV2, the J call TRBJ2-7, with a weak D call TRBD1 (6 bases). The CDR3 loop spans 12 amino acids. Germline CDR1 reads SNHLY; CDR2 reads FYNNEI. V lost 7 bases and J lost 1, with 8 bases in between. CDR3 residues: CASIGGSYEQYF. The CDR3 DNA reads TGTGCCAGCATAGGGGGATCCTACGAGCAGTACTTC. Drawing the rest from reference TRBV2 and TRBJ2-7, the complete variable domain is EPEVTQTPSHQVTQMGQEVILRCVPISNHLYFYWYRQILGQKVEFLVSFYNNEISEKSEIFDDQFSVERPDGSNFTLKIRSTKLEDSAMYFCASIGGSYEQYFGPGTRLTVT.

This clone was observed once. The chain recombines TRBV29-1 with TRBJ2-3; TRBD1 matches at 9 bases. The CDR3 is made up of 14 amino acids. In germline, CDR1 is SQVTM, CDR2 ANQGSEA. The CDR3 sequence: CSGLGTGSPDTQYF. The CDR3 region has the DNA TGCAGTGGGCTAGGGACAGGGAGCCCAGATACGCAGTATTTT.

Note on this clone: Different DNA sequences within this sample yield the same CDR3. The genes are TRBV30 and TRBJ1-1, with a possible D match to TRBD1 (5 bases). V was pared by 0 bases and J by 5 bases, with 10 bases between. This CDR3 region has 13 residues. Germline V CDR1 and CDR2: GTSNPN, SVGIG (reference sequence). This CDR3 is CAWSVPGNTEAFF. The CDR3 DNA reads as TGTGCCTGGAGTGTACCAGGGAATACTGAAGCTTTCTTT.

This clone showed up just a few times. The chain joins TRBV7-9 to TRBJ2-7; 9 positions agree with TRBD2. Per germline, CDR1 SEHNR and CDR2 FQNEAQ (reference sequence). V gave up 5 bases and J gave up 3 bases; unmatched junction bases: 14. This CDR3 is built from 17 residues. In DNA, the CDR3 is TGTGCCAGCAGCCATCGCGCTGTTCCAGCGGGGGGCTACGAGCAGTACTTC. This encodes CASSHRAVPAGGYEQYF. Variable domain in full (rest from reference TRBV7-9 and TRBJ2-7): DTGVSQNPRHKITKRGQNVTFRCDPISEHNRLYWYRQTLGQGPEFLTYFQNEAQLEKSRLLSDRFSAERPKGSFSTLEIQRTEQGDSAMYLCASSHRAVPAGGYEQYFGPGTRLTVT.

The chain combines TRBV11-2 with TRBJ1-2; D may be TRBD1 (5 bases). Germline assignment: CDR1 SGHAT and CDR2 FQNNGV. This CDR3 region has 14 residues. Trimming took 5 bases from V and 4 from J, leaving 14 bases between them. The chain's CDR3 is CASSTTGLPYGYTF. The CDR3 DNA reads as TGTGCCAGCAGCACGACGGGACTCCCCTATGGCTACACCTTC.

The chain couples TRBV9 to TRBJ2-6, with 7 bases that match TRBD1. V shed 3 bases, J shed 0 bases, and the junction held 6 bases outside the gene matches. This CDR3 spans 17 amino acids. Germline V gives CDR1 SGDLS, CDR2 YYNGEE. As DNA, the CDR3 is TGTGCCAGCAGCGAAAGACAGGGAAACTCTGGGGCCAACGTCCTGACTTTC. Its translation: CASSERQGNSGANVLTF.

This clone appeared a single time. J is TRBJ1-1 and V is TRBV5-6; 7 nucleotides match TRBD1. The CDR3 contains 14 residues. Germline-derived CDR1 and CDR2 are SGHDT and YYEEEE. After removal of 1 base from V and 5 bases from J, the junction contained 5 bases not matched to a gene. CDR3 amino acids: CASSLTGEKTEAFF. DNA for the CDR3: TGTGCCAGCAGCTTGACAGGGGAGAAGACTGAAGCTTTCTTT.

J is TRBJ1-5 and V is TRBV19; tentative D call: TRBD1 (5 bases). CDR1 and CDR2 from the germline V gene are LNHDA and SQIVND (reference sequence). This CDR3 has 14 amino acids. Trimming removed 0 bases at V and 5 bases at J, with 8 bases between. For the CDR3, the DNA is TGTGCCAGTAGTATAGAACAGGCGCATCAGCCCCAGCATTTT. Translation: CASSIEQAHQPQHF.

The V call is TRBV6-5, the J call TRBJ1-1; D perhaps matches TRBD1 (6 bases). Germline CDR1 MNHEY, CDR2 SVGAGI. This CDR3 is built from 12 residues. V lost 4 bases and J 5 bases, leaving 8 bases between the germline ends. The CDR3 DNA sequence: TGTGCCAGCAGTTCAGACAGGACTGAAGCTTTCTTT. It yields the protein CASSSDRTEAFF.

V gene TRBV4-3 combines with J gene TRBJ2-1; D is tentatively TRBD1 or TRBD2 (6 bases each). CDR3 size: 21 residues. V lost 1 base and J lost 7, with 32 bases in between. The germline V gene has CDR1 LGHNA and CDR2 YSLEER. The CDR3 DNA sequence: TGCGCCAGCAGCCAAGGGCCCCCGAGGCTGGCTACCCCGGGGGCGGGAAATGAGCAGTTCTTC. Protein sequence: CASSQGPPRLATPGAGNEQFF.

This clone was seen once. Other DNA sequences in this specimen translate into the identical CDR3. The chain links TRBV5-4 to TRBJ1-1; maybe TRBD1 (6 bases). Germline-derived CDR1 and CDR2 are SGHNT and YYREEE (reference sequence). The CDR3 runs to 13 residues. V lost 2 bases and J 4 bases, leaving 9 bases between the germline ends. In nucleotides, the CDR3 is TGTGCCAGCAGCTTCAGGGGCGGCACTGAAGCTTTCTTT. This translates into CASSFRGGTEAFF.

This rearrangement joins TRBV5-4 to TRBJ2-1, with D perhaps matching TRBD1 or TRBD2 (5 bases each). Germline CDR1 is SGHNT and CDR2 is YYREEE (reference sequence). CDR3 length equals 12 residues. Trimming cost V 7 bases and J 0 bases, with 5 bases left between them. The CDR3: CASGGSYNEQFF. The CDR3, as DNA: TGTGCCAGCGGGGGCTCCTACAATGAGCAGTTCTTC.

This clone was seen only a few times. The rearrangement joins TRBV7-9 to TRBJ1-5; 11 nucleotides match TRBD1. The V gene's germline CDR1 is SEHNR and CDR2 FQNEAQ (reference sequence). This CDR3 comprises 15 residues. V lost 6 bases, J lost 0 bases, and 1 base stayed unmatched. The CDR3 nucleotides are TGTGCCAGCAGGGGGACAGGGGGTAGCAATCAGCCCCAGCATTTT. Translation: CASRGTGGSNQPQHF.

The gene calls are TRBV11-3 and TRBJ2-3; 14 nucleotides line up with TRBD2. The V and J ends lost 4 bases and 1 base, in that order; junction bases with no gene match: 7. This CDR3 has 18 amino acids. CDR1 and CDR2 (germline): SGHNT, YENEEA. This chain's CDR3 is CASSSTSGLAGGTDTQYF. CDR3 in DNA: TGTGCCAGCAGCTCAACCTCGGGACTAGCGGGGGGCACAGATACGCAGTATTTT.

CDR3 nucleotides: TGTGCCAGCAGCTTAACGTCTTACACTGAAGCTTTCTTT. The encoded protein is CASSLTSYTEAFF. The chain couples TRBV11-2 to TRBJ1-1; no clear D gene. From germline, CDR1 is SGHAT and CDR2 FQNNGV. The CDR3 has 13 residues. V was trimmed by 2 bases and J by 3 bases, leaving 7 bases between them.

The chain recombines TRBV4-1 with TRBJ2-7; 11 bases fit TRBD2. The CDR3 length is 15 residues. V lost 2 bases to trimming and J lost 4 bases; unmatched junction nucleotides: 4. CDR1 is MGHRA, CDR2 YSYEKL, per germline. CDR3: CASSQLAGGRYEQYF. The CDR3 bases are TGCGCCAGCAGCCAACTAGCGGGGGGCCGATACGAGCAGTACTTC.

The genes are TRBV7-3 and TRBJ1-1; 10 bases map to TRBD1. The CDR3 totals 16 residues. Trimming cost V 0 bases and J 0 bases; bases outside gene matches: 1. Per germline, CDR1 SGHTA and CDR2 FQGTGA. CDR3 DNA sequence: TGTGCCAGCAGCTTAACGGGACAGGGGTTGAACACTGAAGCTTTCTTT. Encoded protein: CASSLTGQGLNTEAFF.

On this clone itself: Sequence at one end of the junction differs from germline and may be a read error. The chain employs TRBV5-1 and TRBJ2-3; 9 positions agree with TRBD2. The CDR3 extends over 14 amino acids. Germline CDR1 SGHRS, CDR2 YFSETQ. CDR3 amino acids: CASSPSGRTGTQYF. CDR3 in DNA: TGCGCCAGCAGTCCAAGCGGGAGGACAGGTACGCAGTATTTT.